The subject of this entry is one TCR beta chain. Libraries were prepared by immunoSEQ multiplex PCR; TCRdb keeps only in-frame clonotypes and omits some of them. The sample lists nearly 200,000 clones, 80% to 90% occurring once. The sample originates from a study of cytomegalovirus exposure and HLA in healthy donors. The CDR3 is 15 amino acids. Germline V CDR1 and CDR2: SNHLY, FYNNEI. V was shortened by 10 bases and J by 7 bases, with 25 bases between the two germline ends. Input material: PBMCs. V is TRBV2 and J is TRBJ1-2, with D possibly matching TRBD1 (6 bases). This sequence originates from a woman between 25 and 40 years old in good health and CMV-seropositive. CDR3 region: CATLRGPREQGGYTF. The CDR3 nucleotides read TGTGCCACTTTGCGGGGGCCTCGGGAACAGGGTGGCTACACCTTC.